One sample yielded the 25 T cell receptor beta chains listed below, sequenced in a study of OX40 agonist ivuxolimab in advanced cancers. Profiled with immunoSEQ multiplex PCR; TCRdb holds only in-frame clones, not every one. This repertoire shows roughly 45,000 clones, roughly 79% found once; its top ten account for roughly 8.6%. Sequenced material: CD4+ or CD8+ T cells sorted from blood, taken in a trial of the OX40 agonist ivuxolimab. The receptors shown here come from an adult with an advanced solid tumor such as melanoma, head and neck, liver or kidney cancer.

This clone occurred a few times. CDR3 bases: TGTGCCAGTAGTATAGTCCCGCAGGGTTATGGCTACACCTTC. This gives the protein CASSIVPQGYGYTF. V usage is TRBV19 and J usage is TRBJ1-2, with D maybe TRBD1 (5 bases). The CDR3 has 14 amino acids. CDR1 and CDR2 (germline): LNHDA, SQIVND (reference sequence). The V end lost 1 base, the J end lost 5 bases, and 11 bases lay between the germline ends.

The CDR3 region is CASSIQQGATGELFF. Here the CDR3 DNA reads TGTGCCAGCAGCATCCAACAGGGGGCGACCGGGGAGCTGTTTTTT. The chain joins TRBV9 to TRBJ2-2; TRBD1 aligns across 9 bases. Germline-derived CDR1 and CDR2 are SGDLS and YYNGEE. J gave up 5 bases and V 4 bases, and 6 bases lay outside the gene matches. This CDR3 has 15 residues.

V is TRBV9 and J is TRBJ2-7; maybe TRBD2 (5 bases). This CDR3 has 14 residues. CDR1 is SGDLS, CDR2 YYNGEE, per germline. The V gene lost 0 bases and the J gene lost 3 bases, with 10 bases spanning the gap. The CDR3 loop reads CASSVGGELYEQYF. CDR3 DNA sequence: TGTGCCAGCAGCGTAGGGGGAGAGCTCTACGAGCAGTACTTC. The full variable domain, in which reference TRBV9 and TRBJ2-7 provide the parts outside the CDR3, is DSGVTQTPKHLITATGQRVTLRCSPRSGDLSVYWYQQSLDQGLQFLIQYYNGEERAKGNILERFSAQQFPDLHSELNLSSLELGDSALYFCASSVGGELYEQYFGPGTRLTVT.

This clone was detected a few times. The chain recombines TRBV11-1 with TRBJ1-1; D might be TRBD1 (5 bases). The CDR3 sequence is 14 residues long. Germline V gene data show CDR1 as SGHAT and CDR2 as FQDESV (reference sequence). V was cut by 1 base and J by 4 bases, with 10 bases left in between. The DNA for the CDR3 is TGTGCCAGCAGCTTAGGAAGGGGTAGCACTGAAGCTTTCTTT. It codes for CASSLGRGSTEAFF.

The chain has TRBV27 and TRBJ2-7; 8 positions match TRBD1. Germline CDR1 MNHEY, CDR2 SMNVEV (reference sequence). J gave up 4 bases and V 3 bases, and 5 bases lay outside the gene matches. CDR3 length equals 14 residues. For the CDR3, the DNA is TGTGCCAGCAGTTTGGGGACAGGATTTTACGAGCAGTACTTC. Protein product: CASSLGTGFYEQYF.

The chain joins TRBV7-9 to TRBJ2-3; D uncertain. V lost 1 base to trimming and J lost 3 bases, with 5 bases between them. Germline values: CDR1 SEHNR, CDR2 FQNEAQ (reference sequence). The CDR3 spans 13 residues. CDR3 in amino acids: CASSLEWTDTQYF. The CDR3 bases are TGTGCCAGCAGCTTAGAGTGGACAGATACGCAGTATTTT.

V is TRBV7-2 and J is TRBJ1-1; D uncertain. The CDR3 runs to 16 residues. V lost 0 bases and J lost 3, with 14 bases in between. CDR1 SGHTA and CDR2 FQGNSA come from the germline V gene. The CDR3 DNA is TGTGCCAGCAGCTTAGCGCTTGGAGGGATCTACACTGAAGCTTTCTTT. Amino acid sequence: CASSLALGGIYTEAFF.

The chain uses TRBV30 and TRBJ1-1, with 10 bases fitting TRBD1. Per germline, CDR1 GTSNPN and CDR2 SVGIG (reference sequence). This CDR3 is 12 amino acids long. With 8 bases clipped from V and 7 bases from J, the junction kept 7 bases outside the gene matches. CDR3 in amino acids: CARDRGMGEAFF. The CDR3 nucleotides read TGTGCCCGGGACAGGGGTATGGGTGAAGCTTTCTTT.

The chain carries TRBV16 and TRBJ1-1; 8 bases line up with TRBD1. This CDR3 spans 12 amino acids. Germline loops: CDR1 KGHSY, CDR2 FQNENV. J gave up 11 bases and V 3 bases, and 5 bases lay outside the gene matches. CDR3 nucleotides: TGTGCCAGCAGCCATCTCGACAGGGGCGCTTTCTTT. Its translation: CASSHLDRGAFF.

The chain couples TRBV4-1 to TRBJ2-7; 9 nucleotides line up with TRBD2. From germline, CDR1 is MGHRA and CDR2 YSYEKL. The CDR3 consists of 16 residues. Unmatched junction bases numbered 7, after V lost 1 base and J lost 3 bases. The CDR3 loop reads CASSQGSSGAFYEQYF. CDR3 nucleotides: TGCGCCAGCAGCCAAGGGTCTAGCGGGGCTTTCTACGAGCAGTACTTC.

The chain joins TRBV7-9 to TRBJ1-3; D unclear. This CDR3 has 15 residues. Trimming pared 5 bases from V and 4 bases from J, leaving 15 bases between. Germline V CDR1 and CDR2: SEHNR, FQNEAQ (reference sequence). Here the CDR3 DNA reads TGTGCCAGCAGCCCTCCGTTTAGGATCGGAAACACCATATATTTT. This sequence encodes CASSPPFRIGNTIYF.

This chain links TRBV27 with TRBJ2-7; either TRBD1 or TRBD2 may fit D (6 bases each). The germline gives CDR1 MNHEY, CDR2 SMNVEV (reference sequence). With 8 bases removed from V and 3 bases from J, the gap between germline ends came to 17 bases. The CDR3 totals 14 residues. The CDR3 here is CASRLSGGNYEQYF. CDR3 coding DNA: TGTGCCAGCCGACTCTCCGGGGGCAACTACGAGCAGTACTTC.

This sequence joins TRBV5-6 and TRBJ2-1; the D is unclear. V was shortened by 3 bases and J by 5 bases, with 18 bases between the two germline ends. Germline V gives CDR1 SGHDT, CDR2 YYEEEE. This CDR3 has 16 residues. CDR3 sequence reads: CASSSRPLRPNNEQFF. In DNA form, the CDR3 reads TGTGCCAGCAGCTCCCGACCCCTTCGGCCAAACAATGAGCAGTTCTTC.

This clone has just a few counts. The rearrangement uses TRBV27 and TRBJ2-7; D is uncertain. CDR1 is MNHEY and CDR2 is SMNVEV in the germline V gene (reference sequence). The CDR3 sequence is 13 residues long. Trimming removed 3 bases from V and 4 bases from J, with 10 bases in between. The CDR3 sequence: CASSLAGSYEQYF. In nucleotides, the CDR3 is TGTGCCAGCAGTTTGGCCGGTTCTTACGAGCAGTACTTC.

The chain links TRBV5-6 to TRBJ1-3; D is undetermined. The CDR3 covers 15 residues. Per the germline V gene, CDR1 is SGHDT and CDR2 is YYEEEE. Trimming cost V 1 base and J 4 bases, with 12 bases left between them. The CDR3 reads CASSLWIFSGNTIYF. As DNA, the CDR3 is TGTGCCAGCAGCTTGTGGATCTTCTCCGGAAACACCATATATTTT. Filled out from reference TRBV5-6 and TRBJ1-3, the complete variable domain reads DAGVTQSPTHLIKTRGQQVTLRCSPKSGHDTVSWYQQALGQGPQFIFQYYEEEERQRGNFPDRFSGHQFPNYSSELNVNALLLGDSALYLCASSLWIFSGNTIYFGEGSWLTVV.

The chain couples TRBV13 to TRBJ2-7; D is possibly TRBD2 (7 bases). The CDR3 loop spans 15 amino acids. Germline V lookup: CDR1 PRHDT, CDR2 FYEKMQ (reference sequence). Trimming took 2 bases from V and 1 from J, leaving 12 bases between them. In nucleotides, the CDR3 is TGTGCCAGCAGCTTAAGGGGGAGGGTTTCCTACGAGCAGTACTTC. Its protein product is CASSLRGRVSYEQYF.

Concerning this clone: Germline and junction disagree at one end, which may indicate a read error. The chain links TRBV30 to TRBJ2-3; 7 positions match TRBD2. The CDR3 is 12 amino acids. Germline V CDR1 and CDR2: GTSNPN, SVGIG (reference sequence). For the CDR3, the DNA is TGTGCCTGGAGTGTACGGGGGGATGTCTCGGATTTT. This translates into CAWSVRGDVSDF.

The V and J genes are TRBV19 and TRBJ2-3, with no clear D. V lost 5 bases to trimming and J lost 2 bases, with 11 bases between them. CDR1 and CDR2 (germline): LNHDA, SQIVND (reference sequence). The CDR3 spans 14 residues. This CDR3 reads CASSSSPSTDTQYF. The CDR3 bases are TGTGCCAGTAGTTCGTCCCCATCCACAGATACGCAGTATTTT.

This clone was counted a single time. The genes are TRBV5-6 and TRBJ2-3, with D perhaps being TRBD1 or TRBD2 (5 bases each). The CDR3 has 15 amino acids. Trimming pared 7 bases from V and 4 bases from J, leaving 19 bases between. Germline V CDR1 and CDR2: SGHDT, YYEEEE. The CDR3, as DNA: TGTGCCAGCGGTCCCTTGGGACGGGTCGCAGATACGCAGTATTTT. Its protein product is CASGPLGRVADTQYF. The variable domain in full, with the rest retrieved from reference TRBV5-6 and TRBJ2-3, is DAGVTQSPTHLIKTRGQQVTLRCSPKSGHDTVSWYQQALGQGPQFIFQYYEEEERQRGNFPDRFSGHQFPNYSSELNVNALLLGDSALYLCASGPLGRVADTQYFGPGTRLTVL.

With regard to this clone: Other DNA sequences within the sample encode an identical CDR3. The chain combines TRBV6-6 with TRBJ2-7; TRBD1 agrees at 12 bases. V dropped 8 bases and J dropped 5; count of bases not matched to a gene: 4. Germline lookup yields CDR1 MNHNY and CDR2 SVGAGI (reference sequence). The CDR3 spans 13 residues. This CDR3 reads CASGGTGGDEQYF. The CDR3 DNA reads as TGTGCCAGCGGGGGGACAGGGGGCGACGAGCAGTACTTC.

This sequence joins TRBV5-4 and TRBJ2-5; D is unresolved. The V gene's germline CDR1 is SGHNT and CDR2 YYREEE (reference sequence). The CDR3 covers 14 residues. V lost 4 bases and J 2 bases, leaving 12 bases between the germline ends. CDR3 DNA sequence: TGTGCCAGCAGCAGCTTAGACGGGCAAGAGACCCAGTACTTC. Protein sequence: CASSSLDGQETQYF.

J is TRBJ2-5 and V is TRBV7-9, with D perhaps given as TRBD1 or TRBD2 (5 bases each). Trimming left V 7 bases short and J 4 bases short, with 13 bases between. Germline loops: CDR1 SEHNR, CDR2 FQNEAQ (reference sequence). The CDR3 totals 13 residues. The CDR3 loop reads CASIPAGGETQYF. In nucleotides, the CDR3 is TGTGCCAGCATCCCGGCTGGGGGAGAGACCCAGTACTTC.

The gene calls are TRBV7-2 and TRBJ2-1; the D gene is possibly TRBD2 (6 bases). The CDR3 is made up of 15 amino acids. Germline V gene data show CDR1 as SGHTA and CDR2 as FQGNSA. The V end was cut by 2 bases, the J end by 7 bases, with 15 bases between. In nucleotides, the CDR3 is TGTGCCAGCAGCTTAAGTACGGGAGTACGAAATGAGCAGTTCTTC. This codes for CASSLSTGVRNEQFF.

V is TRBV9 and J is TRBJ1-1; 8 bases map to TRBD1. Germline V CDR1 and CDR2: SGDLS, YYNGEE. The J segment lost 1 base and the V segment lost 4 bases, leaving 3 bases of the junction unmatched. The CDR3 is made up of 14 amino acids. The CDR3 here is CASSLGTGNTEAFF. The DNA of the CDR3 is TGTGCCAGCAGCTTGGGGACAGGGAACACTGAAGCTTTCTTT.

This chain connects TRBV27 to TRBJ2-7, with 8 bases fitting TRBD1. V lost 3 bases and J lost 2; bases outside the gene matches: 9. This CDR3 is built from 16 residues. CDR1 and CDR2 from the germline V gene are MNHEY and SMNVEV (reference sequence). The chain's CDR3 is CASSFSMTGATYEQYF. The DNA of the CDR3 is TGTGCCAGCAGTTTCTCTATGACAGGGGCAACCTACGAGCAGTACTTC.